This T cell receptor (beta chain) was recorded in a study of PD-1 blockade in mismatch repair-deficient tumors. Study background: Patients had approximately 13 mismatch repair-deficient cancer types, all previously treated and progressing.

The V segment lost 6 bases and the J segment 4 bases; nucleotides outside the gene matches: 8. CDR1 MDHEN and CDR2 SYDVKM come from the germline V gene. This CDR3 region has 14 residues. Here immunoSEQ multiplex PCR was the method, and the copy in TCRdb shows in-frame clones only, minus some. The sample gives roughly 120,000 clones, about nine tenths of which show up once; about 10% is in the top ten. J is TRBJ1-2 and V is TRBV28; 7 positions agree with TRBD1. The TCR comes from an adult with mismatch repair-deficient cancer. Sample: peripheral blood, taken just under 74 weeks after starting pembrolizumab. DNA of the CDR3: TGTGCCAGCAGCTCCCAGACAGGGCTCTATGGCTACACCTTC. This sequence encodes CASSSQTGLYGYTF.